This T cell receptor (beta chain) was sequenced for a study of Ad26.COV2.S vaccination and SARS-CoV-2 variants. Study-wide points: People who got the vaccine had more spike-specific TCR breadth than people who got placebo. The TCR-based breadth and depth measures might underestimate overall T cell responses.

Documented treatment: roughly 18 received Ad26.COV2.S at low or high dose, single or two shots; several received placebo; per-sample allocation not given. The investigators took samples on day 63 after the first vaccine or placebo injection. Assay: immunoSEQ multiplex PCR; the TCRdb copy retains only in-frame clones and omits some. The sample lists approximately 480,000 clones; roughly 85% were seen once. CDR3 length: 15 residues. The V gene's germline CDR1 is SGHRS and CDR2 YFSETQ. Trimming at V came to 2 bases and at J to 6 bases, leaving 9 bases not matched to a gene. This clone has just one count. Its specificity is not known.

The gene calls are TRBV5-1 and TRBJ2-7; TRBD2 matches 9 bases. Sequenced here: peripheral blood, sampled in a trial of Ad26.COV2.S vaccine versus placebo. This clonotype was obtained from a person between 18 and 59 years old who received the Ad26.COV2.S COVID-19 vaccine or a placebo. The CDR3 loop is CASSLSGRISSEQYF. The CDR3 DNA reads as TGCGCCAGCAGCTTAAGCGGGAGGATTTCCAGCGAGCAGTACTTC.